The clone carrying this T cell receptor (beta chain) was seen repeatedly, ten times or more. Its antigen is unidentified. V was shortened by 3 bases and J by 0 bases, with 8 bases between the two germline ends. The CDR3 is 14 amino acids. CDR1 is SGHVS and CDR2 is FQNEAQ in the germline V gene. TCRdb ran MiXCR on the reads and lists one entry per CDR3 protein. Of hundreds of thousands of distinct CDR3 sequences in the sample, about a sixth were seen once. These data come from a study of T cell repertoires in cytomegalovirus infection. Study in general: Public TCR beta signatures provided an indication of both CMV infection and a matching HLA type. Study-level points and caveats: Pooled public TCR beta family frequency picked out CMV carriers with the relevant HLA. Clonotype analysis showed dominance of the ex vivo response by HLA-C-restricted CMV-specific TCR beta clonotypes.

The chain combines TRBV7-8 with TRBJ1-1; D is unresolved. The source of this sequence is a human donor in good health (CMV status not recorded). Some clones in this sample may be carry-over from other donors' samples. What was sequenced was PBMCs. The CDR3 spells CASSFQQMNTEAFF. For the CDR3, the DNA is TGTGCCAGCAGCTTTCAACAGATGAACACTGAAGCTTTCTTT.